This T cell receptor beta chain was profiled in a study of control samples from healthy donors and cancer patients. Only in-frame clones appear in the TCRdb table, and some are missing; sequencing was by immunoSEQ multiplex PCR. The data contain approximately 150,000 clones, around 90% of them singletons. This clone has just a few counts. The CDR3 totals 12 residues. V was pared by 8 bases and J by 5 bases, with 10 bases between. From germline, CDR1 is MNHNY and CDR2 SVGAGI (reference sequence). The source material was blood. The V and J genes are TRBV6-6 and TRBJ2-1; D not certain. The receptor was isolated from a woman aged 40 to 49 in good health. The CDR3 region is CASSRSDNEQFF. CDR3 nucleotides: TGTGCCAGCTCCCGCTCAGACAATGAGCAGTTCTTC.